This is a list of T cell receptor beta chains from one sample in a study of CD8 T cells in ankylosing spondylitis. TCRdb fed the 5' RACE reads into MiXCR, producing one record per CDR3 protein. The sample has roughly 670,000 distinct CDR3 sequences, 15% to 20% seen once. Sequencing input: blood, either unsorted or a sorted T cell fraction (not recorded which). The source of these receptors is a male donor with ankylosing spondylitis. CDR3s include the opening cysteine and the closing phenylalanine or tryptophan. D genes are given only for firm matches. Only some rows state a clone size, as once, few, many or a class for expanded clones.

>TRBV6-1|NA|TRBJ1-2|few
TGTGCCAGCAGCCCGACACGGCCTAACTATGGCTACACCTTC
CASSPTRPNYGYTF
>TRBV4-3|TRBD1|TRBJ1-5|many
TGCGCCAGCAGCCAAGCCAGGGGGAATCAGCCCCAGCATTTT
CASSQARGNQPQHF
>TRBV5-1|TRBD1|TRBJ1-1|NA
TGCGCCAGCAGCTTGGCCCCGACAGGGGGGAACACTGAAGCTTTCTTT
CASSLAPTGGNTEAFF
>TRBV11-2|TRBD2|TRBJ2-2|NA
TGTGCCAGCAACCCTAAACGACGACTAGCGGGGAACACCGGGGAGCTGTTTTTT
CASNPKRRLAGNTGELFF
>TRBV7-9|NA|TRBJ1-2|NA
TGTGCCAGCAGCTTAGTTAGGACAGACTATGGCTACACCTTC
CASSLVRTDYGYTF
>TRBV12-3/TRBV12-4|TRBD2|TRBJ2-3|NA
TGTGCCAGCACTCTAGGACTAGCGGCCACAGATACGCAGTATTTT
CASTLGLAATDTQYF
>TRBV10-3|TRBD2|TRBJ2-1|few
TGTGCCACCCGCCTAGCGGGAGACTACAATGAGCAGTTCTTC
CATRLAGDYNEQFF
>TRBV29-1|TRBD1|TRBJ1-1|NA
TGCAGCGTTGGCAGGGGGCAGTCTGAAGCTTTCTTT
CSVGRGQSEAFF
>TRBV5-1|NA|TRBJ2-7|many
TGCGCCAGCAGCTTGGTGGCAGACTACGAGCAGTACTTC
CASSLVADYEQYF
>TRBV5-1|TRBD1|TRBJ1-1|many
TGCGCCAGCAGCCCGGGACAGGGGTTGAACACTGAAGCTTTCTTT
CASSPGQGLNTEAFF
>TRBV5-1|NA|TRBJ2-1|NA
TGCGCCAGCAGCCCAGGACCCGTCAGCTCCTACAATGAGCAGTTCTTC
CASSPGPVSSYNEQFF
>TRBV7-2|NA|TRBJ2-2|NA
TGTGCCAGCAGCTTACGCGGCAAAAACACCGGGGAGCTGTTTTTT
CASSLRGKNTGELFF